This TCR beta chain was captured in a study of blood T cell repertoires in COVID-19. Overall study context: Specimens from acute and convalescent COVID-19 originated in the United States, Italy and Spain. In each case, the material was cDNA or gDNA derived from T cells, B-cell-depleted T cells, or PBMCs.

This clone was counted once. As handled by the study authors: Estimation of nucleated cell counts relied on the amplification of reference gene primers. Measured with immunoSEQ multiplex PCR; TCRdb has only the in-frame clones, and not every one. Clonal size and the V and J genes are those of that table, whereas D and trimming came from the DNA. The profile covers 95,000 or so clones, with around nine tenths appearing a single time and about 3.2% taken by the ten largest. Trimming left V 2 bases short and J 1 base short, with 14 bases between. The CDR3 loop spans 16 amino acids. Germline V gene data show CDR1 as MNHEY and CDR2 as SVGAGI.

Sequencing input: peripheral blood. The clonotype originates from a woman between 70 and 85 years old with acute or convalescent COVID-19. The chain has TRBV6-5 and TRBJ1-1; perhaps TRBD1 as D (6 bases). DNA of the CDR3: TGTGCCAGCAGTTACGGTAGCCGCAGGGGGAACACTGAAGCTTTCTTT. Its translation: CASSYGSRRGNTEAFF.